The sequence of this T cell receptor beta chain was determined in a study of Ad26.COV2.S vaccination and SARS-CoV-2 variants. Across the whole study: The authors gave Ad26.COV2.S intramuscularly, either once or twice 56 days apart.

CDR1 and CDR2 (germline): LNHDA, SQIVND (reference sequence). The CDR3 loop spans 14 amino acids. V was shortened by 3 bases and J by 0 bases, with 8 bases between the two germline ends. Treatment of the sample: 15 to 20 received Ad26.COV2.S at low or high dose, single or two shots; about 5 received placebo; per-sample allocation not given. The investigators took samples on day 63 after the first vaccine or placebo injection. TCRdb's table, derived via immunoSEQ multiplex PCR, lists solely in-frame clones and lacks some. The sample lists about 390,000 clones; about 90% were seen once. The V gene is TRBV19, the J gene TRBJ1-1, with D tentatively TRBD1 (5 bases). The sample here was peripheral blood, taken in a trial of Ad26.COV2.S vaccine versus placebo. The source of this sequence is a person aged 18 to 65 who received the Ad26.COV2.S COVID-19 vaccine or a placebo. CDR3 bases: TGTGCCAGTAGTATTTCGGACATGAACACTGAAGCTTTCTTT. Translation gives CASSISDMNTEAFF.